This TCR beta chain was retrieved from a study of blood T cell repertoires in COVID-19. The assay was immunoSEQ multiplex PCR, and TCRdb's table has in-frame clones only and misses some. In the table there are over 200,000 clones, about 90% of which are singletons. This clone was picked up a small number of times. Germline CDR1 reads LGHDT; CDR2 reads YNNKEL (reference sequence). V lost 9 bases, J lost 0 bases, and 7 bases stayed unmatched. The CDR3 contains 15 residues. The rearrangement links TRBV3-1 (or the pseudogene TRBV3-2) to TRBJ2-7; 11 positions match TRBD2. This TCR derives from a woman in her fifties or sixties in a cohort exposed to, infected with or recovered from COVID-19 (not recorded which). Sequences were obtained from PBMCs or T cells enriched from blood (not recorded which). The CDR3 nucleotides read TGTGCCAGTAGTACCGGGACTAGCGGCTCCTACGAGCAGTACTTC. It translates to CASSTGTSGSYEQYF.